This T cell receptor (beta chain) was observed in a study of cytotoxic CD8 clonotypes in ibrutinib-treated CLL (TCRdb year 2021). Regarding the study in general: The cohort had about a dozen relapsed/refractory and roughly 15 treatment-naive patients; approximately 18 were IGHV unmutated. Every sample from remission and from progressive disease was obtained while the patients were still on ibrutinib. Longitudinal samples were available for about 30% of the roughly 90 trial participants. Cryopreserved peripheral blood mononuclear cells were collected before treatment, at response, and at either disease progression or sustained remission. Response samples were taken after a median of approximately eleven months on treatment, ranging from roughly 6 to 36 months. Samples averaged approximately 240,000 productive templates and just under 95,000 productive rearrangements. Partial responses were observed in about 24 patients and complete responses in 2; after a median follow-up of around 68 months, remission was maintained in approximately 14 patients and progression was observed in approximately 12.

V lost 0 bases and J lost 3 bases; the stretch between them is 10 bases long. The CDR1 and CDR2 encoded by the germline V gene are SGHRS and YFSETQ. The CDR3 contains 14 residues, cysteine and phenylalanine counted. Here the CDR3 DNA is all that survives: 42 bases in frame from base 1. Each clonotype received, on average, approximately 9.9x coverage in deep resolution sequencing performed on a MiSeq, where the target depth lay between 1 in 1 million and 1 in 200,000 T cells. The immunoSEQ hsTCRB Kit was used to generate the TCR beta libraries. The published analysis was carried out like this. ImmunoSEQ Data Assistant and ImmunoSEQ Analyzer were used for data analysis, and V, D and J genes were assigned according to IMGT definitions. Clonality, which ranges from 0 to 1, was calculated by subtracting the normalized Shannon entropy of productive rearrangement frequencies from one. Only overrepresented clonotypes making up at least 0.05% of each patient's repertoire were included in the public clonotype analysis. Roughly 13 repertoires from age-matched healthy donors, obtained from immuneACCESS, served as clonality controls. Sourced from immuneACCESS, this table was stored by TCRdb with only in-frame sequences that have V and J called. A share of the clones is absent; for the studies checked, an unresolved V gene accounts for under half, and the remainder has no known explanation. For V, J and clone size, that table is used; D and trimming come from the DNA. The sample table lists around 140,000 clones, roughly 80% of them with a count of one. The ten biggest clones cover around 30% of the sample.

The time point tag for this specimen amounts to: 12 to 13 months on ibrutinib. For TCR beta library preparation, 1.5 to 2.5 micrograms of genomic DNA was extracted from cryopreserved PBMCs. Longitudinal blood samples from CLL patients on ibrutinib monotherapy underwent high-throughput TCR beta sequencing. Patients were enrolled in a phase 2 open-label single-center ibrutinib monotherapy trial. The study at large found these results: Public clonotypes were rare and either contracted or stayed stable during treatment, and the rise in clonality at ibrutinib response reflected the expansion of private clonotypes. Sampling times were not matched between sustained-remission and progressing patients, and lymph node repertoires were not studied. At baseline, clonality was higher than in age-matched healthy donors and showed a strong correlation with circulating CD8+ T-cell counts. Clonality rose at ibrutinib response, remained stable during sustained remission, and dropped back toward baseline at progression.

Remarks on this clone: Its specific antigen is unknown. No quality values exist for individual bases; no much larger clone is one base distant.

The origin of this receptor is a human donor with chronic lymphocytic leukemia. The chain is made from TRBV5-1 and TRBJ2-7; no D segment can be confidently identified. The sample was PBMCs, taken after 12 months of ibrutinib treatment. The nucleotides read TGCGCCAGCAGCTTGGAATCCAGAATCTACGAGCAGTACTTC. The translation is CASSLESRIYEQYF.